The present T cell receptor (beta chain) was sequenced within a study of CD8+CD57+ T cells in acquired aplastic anemia. It was genomic DNA that served as the template for profiling TCR beta VDJ and CDR3. One entry per CDR3 protein results from TCRdb running MiXCR on the reads. The table has around 500,000 distinct CDR3 sequences, roughly a third seen once. V gave up 3 bases and J gave up 3 bases, with 11 bases separating them. Germline V gene data show CDR1 as LNHDA and CDR2 as SQIVND (reference sequence). CDR3 length: 14 amino acids. This clonotype was detected ten times or more. Before being chosen for sequencing, patients had shown CD8+CD57+ cell expansion by flow cytometry.

The sample taken for sequencing was sorted CD4+, CD8+, or CD8+CD57+ T cells (not recorded which) from PBMCs. The sequence derives from a human donor with aplastic anemia. The chain links TRBV19 to TRBJ1-1; D ambiguous. CDR3 DNA: TGTGCCAGTAGTATTGTCGGGCATTACACTGAAGCTTTCTTT. This encodes CASSIVGHYTEAFF.